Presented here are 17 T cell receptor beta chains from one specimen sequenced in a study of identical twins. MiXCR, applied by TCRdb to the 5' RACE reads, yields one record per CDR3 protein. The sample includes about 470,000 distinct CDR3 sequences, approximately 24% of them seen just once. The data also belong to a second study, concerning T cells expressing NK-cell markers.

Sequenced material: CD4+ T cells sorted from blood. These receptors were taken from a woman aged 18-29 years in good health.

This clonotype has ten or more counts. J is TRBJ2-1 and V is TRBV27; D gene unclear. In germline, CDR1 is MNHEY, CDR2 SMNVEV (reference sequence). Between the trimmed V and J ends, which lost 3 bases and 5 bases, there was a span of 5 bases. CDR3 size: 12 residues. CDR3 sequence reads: CASSFRDNEQFF. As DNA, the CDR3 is TGTGCCAGCAGTTTTAGAGACAATGAGCAGTTCTTC.

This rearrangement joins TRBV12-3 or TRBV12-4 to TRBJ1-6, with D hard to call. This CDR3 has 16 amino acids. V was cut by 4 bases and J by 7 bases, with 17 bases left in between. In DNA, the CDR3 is TGTGCCAGCAGTTCTCGGGCCGCCGCAATCAATTCACCCCTCCACTTT. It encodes CASSSRAAAINSPLHF.

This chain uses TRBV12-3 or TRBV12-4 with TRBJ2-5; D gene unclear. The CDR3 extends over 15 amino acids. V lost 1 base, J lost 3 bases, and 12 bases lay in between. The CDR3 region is CASSLGLSREETQYF. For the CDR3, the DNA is TGTGCCAGCAGTTTAGGCCTTTCTAGGGAAGAGACCCAGTACTTC.

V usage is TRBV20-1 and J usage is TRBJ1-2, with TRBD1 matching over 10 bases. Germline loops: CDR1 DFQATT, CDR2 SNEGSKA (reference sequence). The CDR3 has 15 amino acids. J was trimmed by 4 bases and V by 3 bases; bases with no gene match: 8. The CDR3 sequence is CSARRQGANSYGYTF. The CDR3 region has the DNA TGCAGTGCTAGGCGACAGGGGGCGAATTCCTATGGCTACACCTTC.

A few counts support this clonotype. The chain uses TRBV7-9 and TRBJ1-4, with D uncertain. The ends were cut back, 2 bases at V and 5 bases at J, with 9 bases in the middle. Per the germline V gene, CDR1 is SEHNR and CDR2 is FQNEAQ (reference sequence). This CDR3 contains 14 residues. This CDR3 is CASSLTSPNEKLFF. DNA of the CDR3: TGTGCCAGCAGCTTAACGTCCCCCAATGAAAAACTGTTTTTT.

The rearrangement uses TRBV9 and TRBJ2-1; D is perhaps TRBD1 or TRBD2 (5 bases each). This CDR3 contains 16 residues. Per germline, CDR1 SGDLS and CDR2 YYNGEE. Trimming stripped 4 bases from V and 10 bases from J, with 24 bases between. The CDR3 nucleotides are TGTGCCAGCAGCCCAACCCCCGGGACGCTCCGCCCCGAGCAGTTCTTC. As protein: CASSPTPGTLRPEQFF. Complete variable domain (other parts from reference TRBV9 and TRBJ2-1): DSGVTQTPKHLITATGQRVTLRCSPRSGDLSVYWYQQSLDQGLQFLIQYYNGEERAKGNILERFSAQQFPDLHSELNLSSLELGDSALYFCASSPTPGTLRPEQFFGPGTRLTVL.

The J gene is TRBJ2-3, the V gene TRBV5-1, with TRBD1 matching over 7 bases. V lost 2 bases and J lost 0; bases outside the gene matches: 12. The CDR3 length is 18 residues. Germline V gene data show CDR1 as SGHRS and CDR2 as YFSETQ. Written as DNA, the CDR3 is TGCGCCAGCAGCTTCCGAGGGGGCCCAAACTTTAGCACAGATACGCAGTATTTT. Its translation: CASSFRGGPNFSTDTQYF.

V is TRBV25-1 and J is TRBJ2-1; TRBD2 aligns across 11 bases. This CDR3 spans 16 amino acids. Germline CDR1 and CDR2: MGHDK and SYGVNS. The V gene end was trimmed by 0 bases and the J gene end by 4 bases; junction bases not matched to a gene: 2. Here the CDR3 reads CASSEYSGGEYNEQFF. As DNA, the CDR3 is TGTGCCAGCAGTGAATATAGCGGGGGGGAATACAATGAGCAGTTCTTC.

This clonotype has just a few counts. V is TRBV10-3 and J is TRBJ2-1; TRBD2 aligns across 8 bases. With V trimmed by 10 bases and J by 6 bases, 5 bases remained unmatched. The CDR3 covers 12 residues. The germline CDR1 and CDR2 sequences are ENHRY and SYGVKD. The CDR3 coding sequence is TGTGCCAGCGGGGGGTTGGGCAATGAGCAGTTCTTC. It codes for CASGGLGNEQFF.

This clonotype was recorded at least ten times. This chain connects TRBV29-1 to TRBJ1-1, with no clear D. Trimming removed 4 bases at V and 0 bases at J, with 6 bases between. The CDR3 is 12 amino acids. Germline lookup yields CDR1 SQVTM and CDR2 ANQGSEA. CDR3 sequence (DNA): TGCAGCGTTGGGCAGGTGAACACTGAAGCTTTCTTT. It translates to CSVGQVNTEAFF.

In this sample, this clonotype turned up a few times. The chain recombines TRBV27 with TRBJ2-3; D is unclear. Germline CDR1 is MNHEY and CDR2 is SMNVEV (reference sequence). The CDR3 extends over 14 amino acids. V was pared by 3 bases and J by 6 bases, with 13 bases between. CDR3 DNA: TGTGCCAGCAGTTTTTCGCCCTTCGGGGATACGCAGTATTTT. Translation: CASSFSPFGDTQYF.

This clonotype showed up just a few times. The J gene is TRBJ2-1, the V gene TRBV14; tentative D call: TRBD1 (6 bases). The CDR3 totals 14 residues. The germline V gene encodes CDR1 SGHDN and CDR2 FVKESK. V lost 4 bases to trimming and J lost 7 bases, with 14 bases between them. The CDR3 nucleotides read TGTGCCAGCAGCCCCCTGGGACAAGTAAATGAGCAGTTCTTC. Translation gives CASSPLGQVNEQFF.

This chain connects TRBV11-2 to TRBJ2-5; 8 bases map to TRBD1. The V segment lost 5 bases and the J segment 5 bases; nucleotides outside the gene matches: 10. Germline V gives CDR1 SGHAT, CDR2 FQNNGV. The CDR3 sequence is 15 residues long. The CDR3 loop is CASSPGSGGRETQYF. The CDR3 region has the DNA TGTGCCAGCAGCCCCGGCTCAGGGGGCCGGGAGACCCAGTACTTC.

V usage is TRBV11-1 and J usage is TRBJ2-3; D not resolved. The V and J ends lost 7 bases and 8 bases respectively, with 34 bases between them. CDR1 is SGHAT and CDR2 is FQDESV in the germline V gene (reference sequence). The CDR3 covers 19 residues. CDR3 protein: CASTADYYLGRVDEATQYF. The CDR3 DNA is TGTGCCAGCACCGCGGATTACTACCTCGGACGGGTGGATGAAGCTACGCAGTATTTT.

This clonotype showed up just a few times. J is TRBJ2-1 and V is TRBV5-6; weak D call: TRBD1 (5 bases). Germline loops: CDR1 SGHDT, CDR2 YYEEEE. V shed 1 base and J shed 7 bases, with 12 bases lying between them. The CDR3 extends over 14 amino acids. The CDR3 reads CASSLSWGQNEQFF. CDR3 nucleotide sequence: TGTGCCAGCAGCTTGAGCTGGGGCCAGAATGAGCAGTTCTTC.

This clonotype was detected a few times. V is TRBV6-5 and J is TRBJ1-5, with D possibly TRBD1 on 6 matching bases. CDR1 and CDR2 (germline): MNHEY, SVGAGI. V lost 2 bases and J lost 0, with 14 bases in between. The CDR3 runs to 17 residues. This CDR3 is CASSYKAGADSNQPQHF. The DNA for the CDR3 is TGTGCCAGCAGTTACAAGGCAGGGGCTGATAGCAATCAGCCCCAGCATTTT.

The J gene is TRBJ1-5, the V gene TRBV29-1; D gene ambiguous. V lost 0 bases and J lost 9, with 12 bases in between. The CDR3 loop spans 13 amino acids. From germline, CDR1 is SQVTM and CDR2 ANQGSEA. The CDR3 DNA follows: TGCAGCGTTGAAGAGGTACTAGGAGGGCCCCAGCATTTT. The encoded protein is CSVEEVLGGPQHF.